This TCR beta chain was captured by sequencing in a study of human T cells and chemical hapten exposure. Overall study context: Largely, small differences in pooled library volume made per-sample TCR yields vary.

Findings and limits, study-wide: Against controls, expanded TCRs gave rise to significantly more large CDR3 similarity clusters.

This clonotype was recorded many times. Its matching antigen is unknown. The time point here: patch test 2, 6 weeks after DPC sensitization. Regarding treatment: therapeutic diphenylcyclopropenone sensitization with weekly scalp DPC. Ahead of each patch test application, blood was drawn. Germline V gives CDR1 SGHAT, CDR2 FQNNGV. CDR3 length: 17 residues. V shed 0 bases, J shed 1 base, and the junction held 3 bases outside the gene matches. TCRdb analysed the RACE reads with MiXCR anew, one entry per CDR3 protein. The data show over 40,000 distinct CDR3 sequences, with less than 3.5% seen just once and about 7.4% held by the top ten.

Sequencing was performed on whole blood, taken in connection with sensitization to the hapten diphenylcyclopropenone (DPC). This sequence was found in a middle-aged man with alopecia areata. Some clones in this sample may be carry-over from other donors' samples. This chain links TRBV11-2 with TRBJ2-6; 7 nucleotides agree with TRBD2. The CDR3 DNA reads as TGTGCCAGCAGCTTAGAGACGGGGGGTTCTGGGGCCAACGTCCTGACTTTC. Translation: CASSLETGGSGANVLTF.